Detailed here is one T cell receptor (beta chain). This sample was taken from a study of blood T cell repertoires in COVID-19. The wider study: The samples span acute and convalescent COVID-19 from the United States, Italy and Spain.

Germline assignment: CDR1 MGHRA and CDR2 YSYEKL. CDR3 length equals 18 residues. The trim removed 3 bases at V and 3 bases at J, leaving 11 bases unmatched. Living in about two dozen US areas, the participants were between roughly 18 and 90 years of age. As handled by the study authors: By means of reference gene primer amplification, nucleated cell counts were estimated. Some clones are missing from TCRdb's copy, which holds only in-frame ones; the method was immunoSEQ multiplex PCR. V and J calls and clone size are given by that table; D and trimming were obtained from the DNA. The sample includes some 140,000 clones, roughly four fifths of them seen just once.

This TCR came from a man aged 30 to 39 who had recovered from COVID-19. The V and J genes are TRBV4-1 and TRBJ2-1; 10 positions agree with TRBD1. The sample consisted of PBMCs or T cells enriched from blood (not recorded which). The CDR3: CASSQDPTGTGDYNEQFF. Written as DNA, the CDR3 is TGCGCCAGCAGCCAGGACCCGACCGGGACAGGGGACTACAATGAGCAGTTCTTC.